A single sample gave rise to the 14 T cell receptor beta chains below, sequenced in a study of shared clonotypes between healthy human individuals. Naive CD8 cells lacked CD45RO and underwent positive selection for CCR7, leaving out terminally differentiated effector memory CD45RA+ cells. Profiling relied on immunoSEQ multiplex PCR, and the TCRdb table lists in-frame clones only, not all of them. The table shows about 870,000 clones, with 92% occurring only once. The sample was naive CD8+ T cells sorted from blood. The origin of the receptors is a man younger than 45 in good health.

CDR3 bases: TGTGCCAGCAGCTTGGCGGGGAGGGGTGACAATGAGCAGTTCTTC. Residues: CASSLAGRGDNEQFF. V usage is TRBV13 and J usage is TRBJ2-1; 7 bases line up with TRBD2. The CDR3 consists of 15 residues. Germline CDR1 is PRHDT and CDR2 is FYEKMQ (reference sequence). V shed 3 bases and J 5 bases; nucleotides not matched to a gene: 7.

J is TRBJ2-7 and V is TRBV28; maybe TRBD1 (6 bases). This CDR3 spans 16 amino acids. CDR1 and CDR2 (germline): MDHEN, SYDVKM. With 6 bases removed from V and 0 bases from J, the gap between germline ends came to 18 bases. CDR3 nucleotide sequence: TGTGCCAGCAGCCCCCTCCGGGACACCAGCTCCTACGAGCAGTACTTC. This codes for CASSPLRDTSSYEQYF.

This clone was counted a few times. The J gene is TRBJ2-5, the V gene TRBV4-2; TRBD2 matches 11 bases. This CDR3 is built from 17 residues. The V gene end was trimmed by 0 bases and the J gene end by 4 bases; junction bases not matched to a gene: 7. Germline-derived CDR1 and CDR2 are LGHNA and YNFKEQ. The CDR3: CASSQDGNLAGGETQYF. DNA for the CDR3: TGTGCCAGCAGCCAAGATGGAAATCTAGCGGGAGGAGAGACCCAGTACTTC.

The V call is TRBV7-9, the J call TRBJ2-7, with D perhaps given as TRBD1 or TRBD2 (5 bases each). The CDR3 has 16 amino acids. Germline CDR1 and CDR2: SEHNR and FQNEAQ (reference sequence). The V and J ends lost 4 bases and 0 bases respectively, with 16 bases between them. CDR3 DNA sequence: TGTGCCAGCAGCTCAGTCCGGGACCGATACTCCTACGAGCAGTACTTC. The encoded protein is CASSSVRDRYSYEQYF.

The chain combines TRBV4-3 with TRBJ2-1; 12 bases align to TRBD1. The CDR3 covers 20 residues. Trimming took 0 bases from V and 5 from J; bases not matched to a gene: 14. The germline CDR1 and CDR2 sequences are LGHNA and YSLEER. The CDR3: CASSQDVLGQGAGVDNEQFF. CDR3 DNA: TGCGCCAGCAGCCAAGATGTTTTGGGACAGGGGGCTGGAGTCGACAATGAGCAGTTCTTC.

This sequence joins TRBV10-2 and TRBJ1-5; tentative D call: TRBD1 (5 bases). The germline V gene encodes CDR1 WSHSY and CDR2 SAAADI. The CDR3 consists of 16 residues. V gave up 0 bases and J gave up 0 bases, with 9 bases separating them. CDR3: CASSESIRVSNQPQHF. The CDR3 region has the DNA TGCGCCAGCAGTGAGTCGATCAGGGTTAGCAATCAGCCCCAGCATTTT.

In its sample, this clone was seen once. The chain recombines TRBV15 with TRBJ2-2; no clear D. The CDR3 covers 12 residues. Germline CDR1 is LNHNV and CDR2 is YYDKDF (reference sequence). V dropped 3 bases and J dropped 5 bases, with 4 bases sitting between them. Here the CDR3 DNA reads TGTGCCACCAGCAGGGTGACCGGGGAGCTGTTTTTT. Amino acids: CATSRVTGELFF.

The chain uses TRBV11-2 and TRBJ2-3, with 9 bases that match TRBD1. The J segment lost 4 bases and the V segment lost 8 bases, leaving 10 bases of the junction unmatched. This CDR3 is built from 15 residues. Germline V gene lookup returns CDR1 SGHAT and CDR2 FQNNGV. CDR3 loop: CASANRDRVSDTQYF. DNA of the CDR3: TGTGCCAGCGCAAACCGGGACAGGGTTTCAGATACGCAGTATTTT.

The chain has TRBV29-1 and TRBJ1-2; possible D gene TRBD1, 5 bases. Germline V gene sequence: CDR1 SQVTM, CDR2 ANQGSEA. With 0 bases removed from V and 3 bases from J, the gap between germline ends came to 20 bases. The CDR3 loop spans 17 amino acids. This CDR3 is CSVEDWGSRGSDYGYTF. The CDR3 bases are TGCAGCGTTGAAGACTGGGGCTCGCGAGGGAGCGACTATGGCTACACCTTC. The whole variable domain, filled in from reference TRBV29-1 and TRBJ1-2, reads SAVISQKPSRDICQRGTSLTIQCQVDSQVTMMFWYRQQPGQSLTLIATANQGSEATYESGFVIDKFPISRPNLTFSTLTVSNMSPEDSSIYLCSVEDWGSRGSDYGYTFGSGTRLTVV.

This chain connects TRBV5-6 to TRBJ2-7; possibly TRBD1 for D (5 bases). Germline CDR1 and CDR2: SGHDT and YYEEEE. The CDR3 loop spans 12 amino acids. Trimming took 3 bases from V and 3 from J, leaving 7 bases between them. Written as DNA, the CDR3 is TGTGCCAGCAGCTCAAGGGGCTACGAGCAGTACTTC. Translated, it gives CASSSRGYEQYF.

The CDR3 reads CASSPRTGGRTYEKLFF. The CDR3 DNA is TGTGCCAGCTCACCAAGGACAGGGGGGCGGACGTATGAAAAACTGTTTTTT. The chain has TRBV18 and TRBJ1-4, with 10 bases aligning to TRBD1. Germline V lookup: CDR1 KGHSH, CDR2 LQKENI. The CDR3 length is 17 residues. Trimming removed 2 bases from V and 6 bases from J; junction bases left unmatched: 9.

This sequence joins TRBV6-6 and TRBJ2-1; the match to TRBD2 covers 7 bases. Germline assignment: CDR1 MNHNY and CDR2 SVGAGI (reference sequence). This CDR3 spans 13 amino acids. V dropped 10 bases and J dropped 3; count of bases not matched to a gene: 6. CDR3 bases: TGTGCCATCGGGGCGGGAGTCTACAATGAGCAGTTCTTC. This translates into CAIGAGVYNEQFF.

The chain links TRBV11-2 to TRBJ1-4; weak D call: TRBD1 (6 bases). Germline CDR1 SGHAT, CDR2 FQNNGV. The CDR3 extends over 15 amino acids. V was shortened by 4 bases and J by 6 bases, with 15 bases between the two germline ends. In DNA, the CDR3 is TGTGCCAGCAGCTCCCCGTGGGGGGGCGATGAAAAACTGTTTTTT. It specifies CASSSPWGGDEKLFF.

CDR3 in amino acids: CASSHTRDRRATNEKLFF. CDR3 sequence (DNA): TGTGCCAGCAGCCACACCCGGGACAGGAGGGCAACTAATGAAAAACTGTTTTTT. The chain uses TRBV7-9 and TRBJ1-4, with 8 bases fitting TRBD1. J gave up 0 bases and V 5 bases, and 11 bases lay outside the gene matches. There are 18 residues in the CDR3. Germline CDR1 and CDR2: SEHNR and FQNEAQ (reference sequence).